This record covers a single TCR beta chain. Its antigen specificity is not known. Base qualities are not at hand, and no much larger clone is one base apart. These data originate in a study of shared clonotypes between healthy human individuals (TCRdb year 2020). In the study overall: The cohort included a few men and two women between 18 and 49 years of age. Different laboratories and diverse techniques were used to prepare libraries and sequence TCR repertoires, to increase sequencing depth and limit assay-specific biases. The study deeply sequenced blood TCR repertoires of about 5 healthy adults to estimate repertoire size and the extent of clonotype sharing between individuals. Each donor's leukapheresis produced roughly between roughly 0.9 and 9 billion PBMCs. Broad study findings and their caveats: Based on pairwise subsampling, the degree of clonotype sharing among donors was expected to be affected by sequencing depth. Sampling was limited to blood, and TCR repertoires in tissue likely differ from TCR repertoires in blood. The genetic and exposure-history diversity represented was limited by the small number of donors.

Using the deep immunoSEQ assay, TCR CDR3 regions were amplified from genomic DNA by multiplex PCR. For each cell subset, the extracted genomic DNA was distributed evenly across all wells of several immunoSEQ 96-well plates, and each plate served as one replicate. For unsorted PBMC, around 330 ng genomic DNA, equal to roughly 33,000 T cell genomes, was loaded into each replicate PCR. Genomic DNA from unsorted PBMC was sequenced over ten immunoSEQ deep assay plates. The purified libraries were quantified using a Qubit 3.0 fluorometer, sized with a Bioanalyzer 2100, and then quantified again using the KAPA Library Quantification kit. Every immunoSEQ 96-well plate was sequenced on a separate single-read 150-cycle Illumina NextSeq 550 flow cell. The authors' pipeline ran thus. Because the immunoSEQ output included only junctional sequences and no quality scores, the filtering could not be the same as the filtering used for full-length reads. Sequences were annotated with PyIR, a Python wrapper for IgBLAST v1.9, and V/J genes and CDR3 were assigned using IMGT germline references. Reads were filtered out if the reads had weak V/J assignments (E-value above 1e-6), no CDR3, stop codons, out-of-frame junctions, or ambiguous translated residues. V3J clonotypes were defined by identical inferred V gene, J gene, and CDR3 amino acid sequence. To compute the percentage overlap between repertoires, the number of shared unique clonotypes was divided by the size of the smaller repertoire. RTK rarefaction, the Chao1 estimator, and Recon v2.1 estimates of unobserved clonotypes were used to assess repertoire richness. TCRdb carries this immuneACCESS record with in-frame sequences only. Its versions omit some clonotypes, under half of them owing to an unresolved V gene in the studies checked, with the rest unexplained. V and J calls and clone size are as listed in that table; D and trimming were resolved from the DNA. The sample includes more than 450,000 clones, with around 79% observed a single time. 10% to 15% of the sample is held by the ten biggest clonotypes.

The donors were healthy, HIV-negative adults who had no recently reported acute infections or vaccinations. Only Caucasian adults living in Nashville, Tennessee, USA were represented among the donors. For unsorted samples, tens of millions of PBMCs were counted and genomic DNA was extracted with the QIAamp DNA Blood Mini kit. After blood collection by leukapheresis, PBMCs were isolated using Ficoll-Histopaque density gradient centrifugation and then cryopreserved in the vapor phase of liquid nitrogen. Between the V and J ends, shortened by 5 bases and 4 bases respectively, the junction contains 12 bases. Its CDR3 holds 14 amino acids, cysteine through phenylalanine. The DNA shown is the 42-base CDR3, in frame from base 1. Per the germline V gene, MDHEN is the CDR1 and SYDVKM is the CDR2.

Sequences were obtained from PBMCs. The TCR sequence derives from a woman in her forties in good health. Some clones in this sample may be carry-over from other donors' samples. The sequence links TRBV28 to TRBJ2-1; a weak D assignment points to TRBD1 (6 bases agree). The sequenced DNA is TGTGCCAGCAGTCCACCGGGACAATACAATGAGCAGTTCTTC. Its protein product is CASSPPGQYNEQFF.